This TCR beta chain was profiled in a study of beta chain features in type 1 diabetes. The isolated RNA, all of it, was reverse transcribed, so expressed TCRB transcripts were what got sequenced. Roughly 3.4 million reads per sample on average were obtained from naive, central memory and regulatory T cell samples. Assay: immunoSEQ multiplex PCR; the TCRdb copy retains only in-frame clones and omits some. The sample consists of under 200,000 clones, about 8.1% of them appearing once. From germline, CDR1 is SNHLY and CDR2 FYNNEI. Trimming took 2 bases from V and 4 from J, leaving 14 bases between them. The CDR3 covers 15 residues. This clone was seen more than once but under ten times.

The TCR comes from a man in his late teens or twenties in good health. Sequenced sample: central memory CD4+ T cells from blood. The V call is TRBV2, the J call TRBJ1-2, with D tentatively TRBD1 (5 bases). In DNA form, the CDR3 reads TGTGCCAGCAGTGAAATGATGGGGCAGGGCTATGGCTACACCTTC. Translation: CASSEMMGQGYGYTF. The entire variable domain, with the rest obtained from reference TRBV2 and TRBJ1-2, is as follows: EPEVTQTPSHQVTQMGQEVILRCVPISNHLYFYWYRQILGQKVEFLVSFYNNEISEKSEIFDDQFSVERPDGSNFTLKIRSTKLEDSAMYFCASSEMMGQGYGYTFGSGTRLTVV.